This T cell receptor (beta chain) emerged from a study of PD-L1 blockade in urothelial cancer listed by TCRdb under 2017. As for the study more broadly: Every patient began therapy at some point between 2013 and 2015 and was given atezolizumab 1,200 mg intravenously every 3 weeks. About nine tenths of the roughly 29 patients were males with bladder-origin urothelial cancer, and 18 of 29 reported a prior smoking history. An ECOG performance status of 0 or 1 was recorded for the patients, and 0 to 3 prior chemotherapy regimens had been received by the patients. Blood samples were analyzed at two time points: 3 weeks after treatment start (second dose) and 6 weeks after treatment start. Blood samples gave median yields of around 150,000 T cells and 80,000 or so unique TCRs, along with a median clonality of roughly 0.08. The study, an exploratory multi-omic analysis, examined somatic, immune and clinical correlates of response to PD-L1 blockade with atezolizumab in urothelial cancer. TCR sequencing covered pretreatment tumor samples and matched, serially collected peripheral blood taken before and after atezolizumab treatment. Durable clinical benefit was defined as progression-free survival longer than 6 months, and TCR features were also tested against progression-free and overall survival. In the same patients who had TCR sequencing, pretreatment tumors also underwent whole exome sequencing and RNA sequencing. Durable clinical benefit was achieved by nine patients but not by the remaining 20. Pretreatment blood TCR-seq was available for about 27 patients, at least one posttreatment blood collection was obtained for 25 or so patients, and tumor TCR-seq was available for 25 or so patients. Broader findings and caveats from the paper: At 3 weeks after the start of treatment, tumor-associated TCR clones in peripheral blood had expanded more in patients with durable benefit (n ≈ 24, p = 0.022). A pretreatment peripheral blood TCR clonality below the median was linked to improved progression-free and overall survival. Because the sample size was small (n ≈ 27) and many exploratory analyses were performed, the results are intended to be hypothesis-generating.

Per the germline V gene (reference sequence), MNHEY is the CDR1 and SMNVEV is the CDR2. V lost 3 bases and J lost 6 bases; the stretch between them is 15 bases long. Including cysteine and phenylalanine, the CDR3 has 14 amino acids. Only the CDR3 portion is preserved as DNA: 42 bases, with reading frame beginning at the first base. Remarks on this clone: Its antigen remains undetermined. No qualities accompany the bases; no much larger clone lies one base away.

Each PCR received spiked-in synthetic TCR analog templates so that absolute template abundance could be estimated from read counts. The immunoSEQ assay used bias-controlled V and J gene primers to amplify TCRbeta CDR3 regions from genomic DNA. Sequencing of rearranged TCRbeta segments was done at approximately 20X coverage. Per the authors' processing: Clustering was used to correct sequencing errors, and CDR3s were annotated against IMGT to assign V, D and J genes. Out-of-frame and stop-codon sequences were excluded, and only productive TCRbeta rearrangements were used in downstream analyses. Clonality was calculated as one minus the Shannon entropy normalized by the log of the number of unique productive sequences. Clones differing between time points or between blood and tumor were identified using Fisher's exact test with Benjamini-Hochberg correction, with an adjusted p below 0.01 applied as the threshold. TCRdb re-hosts the immuneACCESS table, in-frame sequences only. Its copies lack some clones; in the studies checked, an unresolved V gene accounts for under half of them, and the cause for the rest is not known. Clone size and the V and J calls come from that table; the DNA yielded D and trimming. This sample gives some 20,000 clones in total; 88% of them show up just once. Of the sample, 3.5% to 4.5% is held by the ten largest clones.

A total of 25 to 35 patients with locally advanced or metastatic urothelial carcinoma, treated at Memorial Sloan Kettering on a trial protocol, made up the cohort. Peripheral blood mononuclear cells were collected from each patient pretreatment and during treatment, giving between 1 and 8 total time points per patient. The Qiagen DNeasy Blood extraction kit was used to purify genomic DNA from total PBMCs and from tumor samples. Collected pretreatment and during treatment, PBMCs were isolated and stored as previously described. The clonotype was recovered from a man aged 45 to 65 with urothelial cancer. The specimen was PBMCs, collected around atezolizumab (anti-PD-L1) treatment. This sequence uses TRBV27 and TRBJ2-7; TRBD2 could be the D gene, as 6 bases match. The CDR3 protein: CASSFLGEVREQYF. The DNA sequence is given as TGTGCCAGCAGTTTCTTGGGGGAGGTGCGCGAGCAGTACTTC.